These 18 T cell receptor beta chains were all obtained from the same sample, sequenced in a study of cytomegalovirus exposure and HLA in healthy donors listed by TCRdb under 2017. The library was generated by the immunoSEQ multiplex PCR assay. The multiplex PCR relied on a mix of 60 forward primers for TCR Vbeta segments and 13 reverse primers for TCR Jbeta segments. Here the immuneACCESS table is served through TCRdb, limited to in-frame sequences with V and J called. Missing clones are a known gap in these copies; in checked studies unresolved V genes cover under half, and the rest lacks a known reason. Recorded for this sample are 150,000 to 200,000 clones; roughly 77% of them occurred a single time. The ten largest make up about 11% of the sample. Input material: PBMCs. These receptor sequences come from a man aged 18-30 years in good health and CMV-seropositive.

A remark on this clone: This same CDR3 is encoded by further DNA sequences in the sample. The J gene is TRBJ2-7, the V gene TRBV7-9; no clear D gene. This CDR3 region has 13 residues. The V gene's germline CDR1 is SEHNR and CDR2 FQNEAQ (reference sequence). V was cut by 1 base and J by 4 bases, with 8 bases left in between. The CDR3 coding sequence is TGTGCCAGCAGCTTAGTATCGGGTTACGAGCAGTACTTC. Translated, it gives CASSLVSGYEQYF.

The chain carries TRBV18 and TRBJ2-3, with TRBD2 identical over 11 bases. In germline, CDR1 is KGHSH, CDR2 LQKENI. The CDR3 has 20 amino acids. The V and J ends lost 1 base and 4 bases, in that order; junction bases with no gene match: 16. DNA for the CDR3: TGTGCCAGCTCACCACTTTTTAGGGCTAGCGGGAGGCCGAGCTCAGATACGCAGTATTTT. This codes for CASSPLFRASGRPSSDTQYF.

This chain joins TRBV7-9 and TRBJ2-7; weak D call: TRBD1 (5 bases). The CDR3 is 12 residues long. Germline CDR1 and CDR2: SEHNR and FQNEAQ (reference sequence). The V and J ends lost 5 bases and 3 bases respectively, with 8 bases between them. The chain's CDR3 is CASSQGHYEQYF. CDR3 DNA sequence: TGTGCCAGCAGCCAGGGCCACTACGAGCAGTACTTC.

This clone was seen a few times. The chain combines TRBV5-1 with TRBJ2-3, with 8 bases lining up with TRBD2. The CDR3 consists of 16 residues. Germline V gives CDR1 SGHRS, CDR2 YFSETQ. The trim removed 4 bases at V and 4 bases at J, leaving 11 bases unmatched. CDR3 nucleotide sequence: TGCGCCAGCAGCCGACTGATAGCGGGGCGGTCAGATACGCAGTATTTT. Translated: CASSRLIAGRSDTQYF.

This chain joins TRBV18 and TRBJ1-1; D gene unclear. Germline CDR1 reads KGHSH; CDR2 reads LQKENI. The V end was cut by 3 bases, the J end by 5 bases, with 16 bases between. This CDR3 region has 15 residues. The CDR3 protein is CASSPVRVGETEAFF. The DNA of the CDR3 is TGTGCCAGCTCACCGGTGAGGGTCGGGGAAACTGAAGCTTTCTTT.

This clone was counted between two and nine times. The chain couples TRBV7-7 to TRBJ2-1, with TRBD2 matching over 9 bases. The germline gives CDR1 SSHAT, CDR2 FNYEAQ (reference sequence). This CDR3 is 15 amino acids long. The V gene end was trimmed by 1 base and the J gene end by 5 bases; junction bases not matched to a gene: 3. CDR3 in DNA: TGTGCCAGCAGCTTAGGGCTAGCGGGGAACAATGAGCAGTTCTTC. Its translation: CASSLGLAGNNEQFF.

The table lists this clone with a few counts. This rearrangement joins TRBV30 to TRBJ2-1, with 10 bases that match TRBD2. Trimming at V came to 4 bases and at J to 2 bases, leaving 2 bases not matched to a gene. From germline, CDR1 is GTSNPN and CDR2 SVGIG (reference sequence). This CDR3 is 14 amino acids long. CDR3 DNA: TGTGCCTGGAAAAGCGGGAGGGCCTACAATGAGCAGTTCTTC. The encoded protein is CAWKSGRAYNEQFF.

The rearrangement joins TRBV29-1 to TRBJ2-5, with 8 nucleotides matching TRBD2. The CDR3 is 13 amino acids. Germline-derived CDR1 and CDR2 are SQVTM and ANQGSEA. The junction had 11 bases not matched to a gene; V was cut back by 3 bases and J by 11 bases. The CDR3 region is CSVEPEAGGEQYF. As DNA, the CDR3 is TGCAGCGTTGAGCCGGAGGCCGGGGGGGAGCAGTACTTC.

The chain is built from TRBV27 and TRBJ2-1, with 11 bases identical to TRBD2. J was trimmed by 1 base and V by 0 bases; bases with no gene match: 5. The CDR3 runs to 18 residues. CDR1 is MNHEY, CDR2 SMNVEV, per germline (reference sequence). CDR3 sequence reads: CASSLSWTSGLSYNEQFF. The DNA of the CDR3 is TGTGCCAGCAGTTTATCCTGGACTAGCGGGCTATCCTACAATGAGCAGTTCTTC.

This sequence joins TRBV5-8 and TRBJ1-4; D unresolved. The CDR3 covers 12 residues. The ends were cut back, 7 bases at V and 0 bases at J, with 4 bases in the middle. CDR1 and CDR2 from the germline V gene are SGHTS and YDEGEE. The CDR3 DNA follows: TGTGCCAGCCTTACAACTAATGAAAAACTGTTTTTT. As protein: CASLTTNEKLFF.

The V call is TRBV6-5, the J call TRBJ2-5; D ambiguous. Germline V gene data show CDR1 as MNHEY and CDR2 as SVGAGI. V was clipped by 4 bases and J by 5 bases, with 11 bases between them. CDR3 size: 13 residues. The CDR3 DNA reads as TGTGCCAGCAGTTTTTCTATTCGGGAGACCCAGTACTTC. It yields the protein CASSFSIRETQYF.

The chain recombines TRBV9 with TRBJ2-1, with TRBD2 identical over 11 bases. The CDR3 length is 15 residues. Germline CDR1 SGDLS, CDR2 YYNGEE. The V segment lost 7 bases and the J segment 8 bases; nucleotides outside the gene matches: 11. CDR3 DNA: TGTGCCAGCGGTAGTAGCGGGAGGGTTACGGATGAGCAGTTCTTC. This codes for CASGSSGRVTDEQFF.

The genes are TRBV10-2 and TRBJ2-5, with D possibly TRBD2 on 7 matching bases. V lost 7 bases and J 5 bases, leaving 17 bases between the germline ends. In germline, CDR1 is WSHSY, CDR2 SAAADI. This CDR3 comprises 14 residues. CDR3 region: CASTTGRERETQYF. CDR3 sequence (DNA): TGCGCCAGCACCACAGGGCGGGAGAGGGAGACCCAGTACTTC.

The rearrangement joins TRBV19 to TRBJ2-4; 9 nucleotides match TRBD2. There are 15 residues in the CDR3. CDR1 is LNHDA and CDR2 is SQIVND in the germline V gene (reference sequence). Unmatched junction bases numbered 7, after V lost 3 bases and J lost 7 bases. CDR3 DNA: TGTGCCAGTAGTATTACGGCGGGAGGGAGGAACATTCAGTACTTC. Translating gives CASSITAGGRNIQYF.

The CDR3 reads CASSLTSGRDTQYF. The CDR3 DNA reads TGTGCCAGCAGTTTAACTAGCGGGAGGGATACGCAGTATTTT. The chain is built from TRBV27 and TRBJ2-3; the match to TRBD2 covers 12 bases. Germline CDR1 MNHEY, CDR2 SMNVEV (reference sequence). The CDR3 length is 14 residues. The trim removed 2 bases at V and 6 bases at J, leaving 0 bases unmatched.

The rearrangement links TRBV28 to TRBJ1-4, with a possible D match to TRBD1 (5 bases). There are 13 residues in the CDR3. Germline CDR1 is MDHEN and CDR2 is SYDVKM. V lost 7 bases and J 8 bases, leaving 14 bases between the germline ends. The CDR3 reads CASTYGTSEKLFF. The CDR3 region has the DNA TGTGCCAGCACCTACGGGACTTCCGAAAAACTGTTTTTT.

The chain employs TRBV27 and TRBJ1-1; unclear D gene. CDR1 and CDR2 from the germline V gene are MNHEY and SMNVEV (reference sequence). Trimming shortened V by 5 bases and J by 1 base, and 20 bases separated the two germline ends. CDR3 length: 17 residues. The CDR3 spells CASSSSLGRRANTEAFF. The CDR3 DNA sequence: TGTGCCAGCAGTAGCAGTCTGGGTAGGAGAGCGAACACTGAAGCTTTCTTT.

This chain joins TRBV30 and TRBJ2-2, with TRBD1 matching 9 bases. Germline V gives CDR1 GTSNPN, CDR2 SVGIG (reference sequence). V trimming: 2 bases; J trimming: 3 bases; junction bases outside the gene matches: 4. The CDR3 consists of 15 residues. The CDR3 bases are TGTGCCTGGAGTAGGGGGACAGGGTACACCGGGGAGCTGTTTTTT. This sequence encodes CAWSRGTGYTGELFF.